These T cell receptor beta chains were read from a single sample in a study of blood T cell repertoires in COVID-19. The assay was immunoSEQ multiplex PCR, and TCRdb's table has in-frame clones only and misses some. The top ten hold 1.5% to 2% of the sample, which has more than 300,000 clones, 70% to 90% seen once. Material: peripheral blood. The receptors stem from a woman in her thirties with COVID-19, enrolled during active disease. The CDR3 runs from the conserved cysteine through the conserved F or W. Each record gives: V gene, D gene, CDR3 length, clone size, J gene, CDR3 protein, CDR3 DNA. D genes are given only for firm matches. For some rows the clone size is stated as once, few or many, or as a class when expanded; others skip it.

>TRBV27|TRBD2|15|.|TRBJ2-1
CASSLSAGGYNEQFF
TGTGCCAGCAGTTTAAGCGCGGGGGGTTACAATGAGCAGTTCTTC
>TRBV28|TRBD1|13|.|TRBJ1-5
CASWTGGNQPQHF
TGTGCCAGCTGGACAGGGGGCAATCAGCCCCAGCATTTT
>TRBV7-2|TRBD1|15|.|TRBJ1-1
CASSSKGQGGQEAFF
TGTGCCAGCAGCTCTAAGGGACAGGGGGGCCAGGAAGCTTTCTTT
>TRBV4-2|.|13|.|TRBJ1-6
CASSQDFLSPLHF
TGTGCCAGCAGCCAAGATTTTCTTTCACCCCTCCACTTT
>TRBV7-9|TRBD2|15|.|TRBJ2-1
CASSLSGGPYNEQFF
TGTGCCAGCAGCTTGAGCGGGGGCCCCTACAATGAGCAGTTCTTC
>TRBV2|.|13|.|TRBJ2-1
CASSARGSGEQFF
TGTGCCAGCAGCGCTCGGGGTAGCGGTGAGCAGTTCTTC
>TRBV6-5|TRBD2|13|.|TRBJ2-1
CAGEGGGNNEQFF
TGTGCCGGAGAGGGCGGGGGGAACAATGAGCAGTTCTTC
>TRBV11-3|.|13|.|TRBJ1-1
CASSLGPTTEAFF
TGTGCCAGCAGCTTAGGTCCAACAACTGAAGCTTTCTTT
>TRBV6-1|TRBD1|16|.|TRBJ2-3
CASSEVVGQGAFTQYF
TGTGCCAGCAGTGAAGTGGTGGGACAGGGGGCTTTTACGCAGTATTTT
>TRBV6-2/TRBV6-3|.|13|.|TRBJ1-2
CASSYPMTGGYTF
TGTGCCAGCAGTTACCCGATGACAGGTGGCTACACCTTC
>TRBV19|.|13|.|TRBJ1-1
CASRTTENTEAFF
TGTGCCAGCAGAACAACAGAGAACACTGAAGCTTTCTTT
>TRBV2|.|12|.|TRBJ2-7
CASSLQDYEQYF
TGTGCCAGCAGTCTACAGGACTACGAGCAGTACTTC
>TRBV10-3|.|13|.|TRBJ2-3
CAISEPGTDTQYF
TGTGCCATCAGTGAGCCAGGCACAGATACGCAGTATTTT
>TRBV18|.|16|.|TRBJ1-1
CASSPVRGVGGTEAFF
TGTGCCAGCTCCCCAGTCCGAGGGGTGGGAGGCACTGAAGCTTTCTTT
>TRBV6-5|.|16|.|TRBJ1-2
CASSYSSLTDHYGYTF
TGTGCCAGCAGTTACTCATCTTTGACAGACCACTATGGCTACACCTTC
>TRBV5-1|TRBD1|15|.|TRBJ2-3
CASSLDGTVEDTQYF
TGCGCCAGCAGCCTCGATGGGACAGTTGAAGATACGCAGTATTTT
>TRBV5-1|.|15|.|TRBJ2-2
CASSLVSTNTGELFF
TGCGCCAGCAGCTTGGTTTCCACGAACACCGGGGAGCTGTTTTTT
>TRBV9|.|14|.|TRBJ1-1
CASSVDTVSTEAFF
TGTGCCAGCAGCGTAGATACTGTATCGACTGAAGCTTTCTTT
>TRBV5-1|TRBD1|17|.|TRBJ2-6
CASSPGTGPSGANVLTF
TGCGCCAGCAGCCCGGGGACAGGTCCCTCTGGGGCCAACGTCCTGACTTTC
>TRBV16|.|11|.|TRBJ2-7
CASSGPNEQYF
TGTGCCAGCAGCGGGCCCAACGAGCAGTACTTC
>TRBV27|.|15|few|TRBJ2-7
CASSQTGLRTWEQYF
TGTGCCAGCAGCCAGACGGGACTCCGGACGTGGGAGCAGTACTTC
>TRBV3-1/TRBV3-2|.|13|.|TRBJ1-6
CASSHNPDSPLHF
TGTGCCAGCAGCCATAATCCTGATTCACCCCTCCACTTT
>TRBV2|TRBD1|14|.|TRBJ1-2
CASSEEGTGGGYTF
TGTGCCAGCAGTGAAGAAGGGACAGGGGGTGGCTACACCTTC
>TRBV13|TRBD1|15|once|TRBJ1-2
CASSTNNRGMDGYTF
TGTGCCAGCAGCACAAATAACAGGGGGATGGATGGCTACACCTTC
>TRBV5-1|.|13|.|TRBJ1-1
CASRGELNTEAFF
TGCGCCAGCCGGGGAGAGTTGAACACTGAAGCTTTCTTT
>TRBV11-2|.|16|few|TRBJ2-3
CASSTRVAVGVDTQYF
TGTGCCAGCAGCACTAGGGTAGCGGTCGGTGTCGATACGCAGTATTTT
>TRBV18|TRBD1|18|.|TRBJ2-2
CASSSSTRDRGDTGELFF
TGTGCCAGCTCATCGTCTACCCGGGACAGGGGGGACACCGGGGAGCTGTTTTTT
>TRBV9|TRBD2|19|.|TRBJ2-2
CASSVHPGGSGGVAGELFF
TGTGCCAGCAGCGTCCACCCGGGAGGTAGCGGGGGGGTTGCGGGGGAGCTGTTTTTT
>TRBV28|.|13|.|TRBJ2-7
CASSLIQGSEQYF
TGTGCCAGCAGTTTAATCCAGGGATCCGAGCAGTACTTC
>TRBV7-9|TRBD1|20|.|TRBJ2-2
CASSILRDRGFRTNTGELFF
TGTGCCAGCAGCATACTCCGGGACAGGGGATTTCGTACGAACACCGGGGAGCTGTTTTTT
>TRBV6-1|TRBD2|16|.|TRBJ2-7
CASSEVAAGGIYEQYF
TGTGCCAGCAGTGAAGTCGCAGCGGGGGGCATCTACGAGCAGTACTTC
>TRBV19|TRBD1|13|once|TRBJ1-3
CASGDRAGNTIYF
TGTGCCAGCGGGGACAGGGCTGGAAACACCATATATTTT
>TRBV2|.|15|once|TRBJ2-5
CASSVETGEQETQYF
TGTGCCAGCAGTGTCGAGACAGGCGAACAAGAGACCCAGTACTTC
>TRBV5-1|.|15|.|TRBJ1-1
CASSYGTFGVAEAFF
TGCGCCAGCAGCTACGGGACATTTGGGGTTGCTGAAGCTTTCTTT
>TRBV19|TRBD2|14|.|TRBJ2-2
CASSIVGGAGELFF
TGTGCCAGTAGTATAGTCGGGGGGGCCGGGGAGCTGTTTTTT
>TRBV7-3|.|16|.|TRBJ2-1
CASSLNGGASYNEQFF
TGTGCCAGCAGCTTAAACGGGGGTGCATCCTACAATGAGCAGTTCTTC
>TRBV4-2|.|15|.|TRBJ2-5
CASSRSRQGLQTQYF
TGTGCCAGCAGCCGATCGCGGCAGGGGTTGCAGACCCAGTACTTC
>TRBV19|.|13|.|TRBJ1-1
CASSITGRTEAFF
TGTGCCAGTAGTATAACAGGTCGGACTGAAGCTTTCTTT
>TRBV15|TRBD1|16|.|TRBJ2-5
CATSRPIPGQQETQYF
TGTGCCACCAGCCGACCAATTCCGGGACAGCAAGAGACCCAGTACTTC
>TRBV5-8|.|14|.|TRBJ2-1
CASSLSLGANEQFF
TGTGCCAGCAGCTTGTCTTTAGGGGCGAATGAGCAGTTCTTC
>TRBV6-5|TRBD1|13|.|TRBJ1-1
CASRPQGNAEAFF
TGTGCCAGCAGGCCACAGGGGAACGCTGAAGCTTTCTTT
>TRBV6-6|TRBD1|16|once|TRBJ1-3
CASRPSGQGAGNTIYF
TGTGCCAGCAGACCGAGCGGACAGGGGGCTGGAAACACCATATATTTT
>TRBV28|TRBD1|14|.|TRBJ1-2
CASSPMDRNYGYTF
TGTGCCAGCAGTCCGATGGACAGGAACTATGGCTACACCTTC
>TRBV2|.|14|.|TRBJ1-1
CASAYTSGLTEAFF
TGTGCCAGCGCCTACACAAGTGGGCTGACTGAAGCTTTCTTT
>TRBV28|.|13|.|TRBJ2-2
CAGQSSNTGELFF
TGTGCCGGACAGTCATCAAACACCGGGGAGCTGTTTTTT
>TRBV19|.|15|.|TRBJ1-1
CASSMGGQLNTEAFF
TGTGCCAGTAGTATGGGAGGACAATTGAACACTGAAGCTTTCTTT
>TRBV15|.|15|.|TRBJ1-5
CATSRDGQLNQPQHF
TGTGCCACCAGCAGAGATGGGCAGTTAAATCAGCCCCAGCATTTT
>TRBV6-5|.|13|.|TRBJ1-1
CASSYSGGTEAFF
TGTGCCAGCAGTTACTCGGGGGGAACTGAAGCTTTCTTT
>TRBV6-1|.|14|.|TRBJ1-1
CASSEESGDTEAFF
TGTGCCAGCAGTGAAGAGTCGGGGGACACTGAAGCTTTCTTT
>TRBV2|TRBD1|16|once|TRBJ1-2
CASRLRLGQGSYGYTF
TGTGCCAGCAGGCTCCGTTTGGGACAGGGCAGCTATGGCTACACCTTC
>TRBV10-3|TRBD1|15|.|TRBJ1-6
CAISPADRVNSPLHF
TGTGCCATCAGCCCAGCAGACAGGGTAAATTCACCCCTCCACTTT
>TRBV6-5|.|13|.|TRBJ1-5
CASSLSGEQPQHF
TGTGCCAGCAGCCTCTCGGGGGAACAGCCCCAGCATTTT
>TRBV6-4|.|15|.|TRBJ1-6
CASSDRSSYNSPLHF
TGTGCCAGCAGTGACCGGAGCTCCTATAATTCACCCCTCCACTTT
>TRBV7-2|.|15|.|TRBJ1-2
CASSLGGEGPYGYTF
TGTGCCAGCAGCTTAGGAGGGGAGGGACCCTATGGCTACACCTTC
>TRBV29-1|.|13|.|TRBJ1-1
CSGTPPGHFEAFF
TGCAGCGGTACCCCCCCTGGCCATTTCGAAGCTTTCTTT
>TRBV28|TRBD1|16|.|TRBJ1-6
CASSPRGLTFYLALHF
TGTGCCAGCAGCCCCAGGGGGCTTACCTTTTATTTAGCCCTCCACTTT
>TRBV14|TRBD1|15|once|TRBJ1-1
CASSLSGTGRTEAFF
TGTGCCAGCAGCCTTTCCGGGACAGGTAGGACTGAAGCTTTCTTT